This T cell receptor (beta chain) is from a study of graft-versus-host responses after intestinal transplantation. V was cut by 6 bases and J by 0 bases, with 6 bases left in between. Germline CDR1 and CDR2: MNHEY and SVGAGI. This CDR3 has 14 amino acids. Study-level findings and limits: Peak circulating GvH clone levels tracked with early post-transplant HvG declines.

The table came from immunoSEQ multiplex PCR; TCRdb's copy has only in-frame clones and leaves some out. This sample has about 88,000 clones, with roughly 90% found just once. To note about this clone: As yet, its antigen is unknown.

Sequences were derived from unstimulated CD4+ T cells sorted from spleen or lymph node cells, sampled before transplant. The sequence was obtained from a human donor who was the organ donor for an intestinal transplant. V usage is TRBV6-5 and J usage is TRBJ2-6; D gene uncertain. Written as DNA, the CDR3 is TGTGCCAGCAGCCGTCTCTCTGGGGCCAACGTCCTGACTTTC. Translation gives CASSRLSGANVLTF.